The 20 T cell receptor beta chains reported below all come from one sample, sequenced in a study of blood T cell repertoires in COVID-19. TCRdb keeps only in-frame clones here, not all; method: immunoSEQ multiplex PCR. The sample consists of roughly 300,000 clones, roughly 87% of them appearing once. The specimen sequenced was PBMCs or T cells enriched from blood (not recorded which). The receptor set was obtained from a woman younger than 45 who had recovered from COVID-19.

J is TRBJ1-2 and V is TRBV30, with D unclear. V lost 0 bases and J 2 bases, leaving 7 bases between the germline ends. The CDR3 has 13 amino acids. CDR1 and CDR2 from the germline V gene are GTSNPN and SVGIG (reference sequence). The CDR3 DNA follows: TGTGCCTGGAGTGTACCAGGAAACTATGGCTACACCTTC. Translating it yields CAWSVPGNYGYTF.

This chain connects TRBV28 to TRBJ1-2; TRBD1 is a possible D gene (5 bases). This CDR3 spans 14 amino acids. Germline CDR1 and CDR2: MDHEN and SYDVKM. V was cut by 3 bases and J by 2 bases, with 10 bases left in between. The CDR3 sequence is CASSFGGTNYGYTF. The CDR3 coding sequence is TGTGCCAGCAGTTTTGGAGGGACGAACTATGGCTACACCTTC.

V is TRBV30 and J is TRBJ1-6; D remains ambiguous. The CDR3 length is 15 residues. CDR1 GTSNPN and CDR2 SVGIG come from the germline V gene (reference sequence). Trimming shortened V by 5 bases and J by 11 bases, and 22 bases separated the two germline ends. The CDR3 bases are TGTGCCTGGTGGGCAGCGGGTTCTTCCCTGGCACCCCTCCACTTT. Encoded protein: CAWWAAGSSLAPLHF. The entire variable domain, with the rest obtained from reference TRBV30 and TRBJ1-6, is as follows: SQTIHQWPATLVQPVGSPLSLECTVEGTSNPNLYWYRQAAGRGLQLLFYSVGIGQISSEVPQNLSASRPQDRQFILSSKKLLLSDSGFYLCAWWAAGSSLAPLHFGNGTRLTVT.

The rearrangement links TRBV4-1 to TRBJ2-7, with 10 bases fitting TRBD2. Trimming at V came to 5 bases and at J to 3 bases, leaving 7 bases not matched to a gene. Germline V gives CDR1 MGHRA, CDR2 YSYEKL. The CDR3 spans 15 residues. The CDR3 DNA sequence: TGCGCCAGCAGCACCCAACTAGCGGGATACTACGAGCAGTACTTC. Its protein product is CASSTQLAGYYEQYF.

Comment on this clone: Distinct nucleotide sequences in the sample also encode this CDR3. V usage is TRBV6-5 and J usage is TRBJ2-5; unclear D gene. Germline-derived CDR1 and CDR2 are MNHEY and SVGAGI. Trimming pared 0 bases from V and 3 bases from J, leaving 5 bases between. This CDR3 region has 13 residues. DNA for the CDR3: TGTGCCAGCAGTTACTCCCCAAAAGAGACCCAGTACTTC. Its translation: CASSYSPKETQYF.

The rearrangement links TRBV29-1 to TRBJ1-1, with 7 bases lining up with TRBD1. The CDR3 covers 13 residues. The trim removed 7 bases at V and 5 bases at J, leaving 10 bases unmatched. Germline values: CDR1 SQVTM, CDR2 ANQGSEA. The CDR3 region has the DNA TGCAGCGCCGCGACAGGGATGTGGACTGAAGCTTTCTTT. Its translation: CSAATGMWTEAFF.

The chain carries TRBV5-1 and TRBJ2-5; weak D call: TRBD1 (6 bases). CDR1 and CDR2 from the germline V gene are SGHRS and YFSETQ. CDR3 length equals 14 residues. With 4 bases removed from V and 5 bases from J, the gap between germline ends came to 15 bases. The CDR3 sequence is CASSPRGFSETQYF. CDR3 DNA sequence: TGCGCCAGCAGCCCGAGGGGGTTTTCTGAGACCCAGTACTTC.

The chain couples TRBV9 to TRBJ1-2, with 7 bases fitting TRBD1. Germline loops: CDR1 SGDLS, CDR2 YYNGEE. The CDR3 loop spans 16 amino acids. The V segment lost 3 bases and the J segment 4 bases; nucleotides outside the gene matches: 12. CDR3: CASSGYDRERVYGYTF. CDR3 nucleotide sequence: TGTGCCAGCAGCGGATACGACAGGGAGAGGGTCTATGGCTACACCTTC. The variable domain in full, with the rest retrieved from reference TRBV9 and TRBJ1-2, is DSGVTQTPKHLITATGQRVTLRCSPRSGDLSVYWYQQSLDQGLQFLIQYYNGEERAKGNILERFSAQQFPDLHSELNLSSLELGDSALYFCASSGYDRERVYGYTFGSGTRLTVV.

The chain employs TRBV27 and TRBJ2-4; D is undetermined. Germline V lookup: CDR1 MNHEY, CDR2 SMNVEV (reference sequence). There are 11 residues in the CDR3. V lost 3 bases, J lost 6 bases, and 3 bases lay in between. In DNA form, the CDR3 reads TGTGCCAGCAGTTTCGGAAACATTCAGTACTTC. Its protein is CASSFGNIQYF.

The chain employs TRBV25-1 and TRBJ1-1; 11 bases line up with TRBD1. Germline loops: CDR1 MGHDK, CDR2 SYGVNS. After removal of 6 bases from V and 0 bases from J, the junction contained 6 bases not matched to a gene. This CDR3 spans 16 amino acids. The CDR3 DNA sequence: TGTGCCAGCAGAGGACAGGGGGCTCAGGTGAACACTGAAGCTTTCTTT. Residues: CASRGQGAQVNTEAFF.

The chain carries TRBV6-5 and TRBJ1-1; the match to TRBD1 covers 8 bases. The CDR3 has 13 amino acids. Trimming cost V 6 bases and J 4 bases; bases outside gene matches: 4. Germline V lookup: CDR1 MNHEY, CDR2 SVGAGI. The CDR3 protein is CASRDRVVTEAFF. In nucleotides, the CDR3 is TGTGCCAGCAGGGACAGGGTTGTCACTGAAGCTTTCTTT.

The rearrangement joins TRBV21-1 to TRBJ1-5; the table names TRBD1, a call not compared with the DNA. TRBV21-1 is recorded as a pseudogene. This CDR3 is 20 amino acids long. The CDR3 is CASSKVSDREWLYSNQPQHF. The CDR3, as DNA: TGTGCCAGCAGCAAAGTTTCCGACAGGGAATGGCTATATAGCAATCAGCCCCAGCATTTT.

This sequence joins TRBV12-3 or TRBV12-4 and TRBJ1-2; tentatively, D is TRBD1 (6 bases). The V end was cut by 6 bases, the J end by 4 bases, with 12 bases between. The CDR3 loop spans 13 amino acids. The CDR3 DNA sequence: TGTGCCAGCAGACGGGGACAAGCCTATGGCTACACCTTC. Translated, it gives CASRRGQAYGYTF.

This chain uses TRBV7-9 with TRBJ1-2; TRBD1 is a possible D gene (5 bases). The CDR3 spans 16 residues. V gave up 5 bases and J gave up 6 bases, with 22 bases separating them. Germline assignment: CDR1 SEHNR and CDR2 FQNEAQ (reference sequence). The CDR3 loop is CASSPPSGRVTDGYTF. The CDR3 coding sequence is TGTGCCAGCAGCCCCCCTTCGGGCAGGGTAACAGATGGCTACACCTTC.

This chain uses TRBV15 with TRBJ2-1, with 12 positions matching TRBD1. The germline V gene has CDR1 LNHNV and CDR2 YYDKDF (reference sequence). This CDR3 has 14 residues. V gave up 4 bases and J gave up 7 bases; unmatched junction bases: 2. The CDR3 bases are TGTGCCACCAGCAAGGGACAGGGGGCTAATGAGCAGTTCTTC. Translating gives CATSKGQGANEQFF.

The CDR3 nucleotides read TGTGCCAGCAGCCCGGCAGGGGTGAACATTCAGTACTTC. It specifies CASSPAGVNIQYF. The chain has TRBV12-3 or TRBV12-4 and TRBJ2-4, with D perhaps matching TRBD1 (6 bases). This CDR3 spans 13 amino acids. V shed 6 bases and J shed 7 bases, with 13 bases lying between them.

The chain couples TRBV24-1 to TRBJ2-1, with D tentatively TRBD2 (5 bases). Trimming shortened V by 4 bases and J by 4 bases, and 16 bases separated the two germline ends. In germline, CDR1 is KGHDR, CDR2 SFDVKD. The CDR3 totals 16 residues. The CDR3, as DNA: TGTGCCACCAGTGACATGAAGGGCGGGTTATACAATGAGCAGTTCTTC. Amino acids: CATSDMKGGLYNEQFF.

The rearrangement joins TRBV3-1 (or the pseudogene TRBV3-2) to TRBJ2-2, with D perhaps matching TRBD2 (6 bases). This CDR3 is 17 amino acids long. V gave up 5 bases and J gave up 0 bases, with 16 bases separating them. In germline, CDR1 is LGHDT, CDR2 YNNKEL (reference sequence). The CDR3: CASSLVGGVANTGELFF. The CDR3 DNA reads as TGTGCCAGCAGCTTAGTAGGCGGGGTAGCGAACACCGGGGAGCTGTTTTTT.

J is TRBJ2-5 and V is TRBV19, with D uncertain. Trimming cost V 3 bases and J 1 base, with 6 bases left between them. The CDR3 runs 13 residues. Germline V lookup: CDR1 LNHDA, CDR2 SQIVND (reference sequence). CDR3 in DNA: TGTGCCAGTAGTATCCAAGCCCAAGAGACCCAGTACTTC. Its protein product is CASSIQAQETQYF.

Points on this clone: One junction end disagrees with the germline gene, perhaps due to a read error. The chain carries TRBV7-2 and TRBJ2-7; 9 bases match TRBD2. The CDR3 length is 14 residues. Germline V gene lookup returns CDR1 SGHTA and CDR2 FQGNSA. DNA for the CDR3: TGTGCCAGCAGTTTAGCAGCGGGGGGCGACGAGCAGTACTTC. Amino acid sequence: CASSLAAGGDEQYF.